The 27 T cell receptor beta chains below come from one sample, sequenced in a study of cytomegalovirus exposure and HLA in healthy donors. 13 Jbeta primers and 60 Vbeta primers were used for the PCR. Produced via immunoSEQ multiplex PCR; TCRdb's table is partial and in-frame only. The table lists about 180,000 clones, 76% of them singletons. Sequencing used PBMCs. The receptors were gathered from a woman under 40 in good health and CMV-seropositive.

The chain has TRBV4-2 and TRBJ2-1; 7 nucleotides match TRBD2. Trimming took 6 bases from V and 7 from J; bases not matched to a gene: 15. The CDR3 is 16 amino acids. Germline V gives CDR1 LGHNA, CDR2 YNFKEQ. The CDR3 nucleotides are TGTGCCAGCAGAAAAGTCGATGGGGGGGGAGGAAATGAGCAGTTCTTC. Translated, it gives CASRKVDGGGGNEQFF.

The chain uses TRBV11-2 and TRBJ2-7; D is perhaps TRBD1 (6 bases). This CDR3 is built from 14 residues. Trimming removed 5 bases from V and 1 base from J, with 12 bases in between. Germline V gene sequence: CDR1 SGHAT, CDR2 FQNNGV. In DNA, the CDR3 is TGTGCCAGCAGCCCCGGACAGATTTCCTACGAGCAGTACTTC. Its protein is CASSPGQISYEQYF.

This clone was found once. The identical CDR3 is also encoded by other nucleotide sequences in the sample. The chain couples TRBV30 to TRBJ1-2; 7 bases line up with TRBD1. Germline V gene sequence: CDR1 GTSNPN, CDR2 SVGIG (reference sequence). The CDR3 is made up of 14 amino acids. J gave up 2 bases and V 4 bases, and 7 bases lay outside the gene matches. In nucleotides, the CDR3 is TGTGCCTGGAAGACAGGGAATCCCAACTATGGCTACACCTTC. Amino acids: CAWKTGNPNYGYTF.

V gene TRBV6-6 combines with J gene TRBJ2-7; possibly TRBD2 for D (6 bases). Per the germline V gene, CDR1 is MNHNY and CDR2 is SVGAGI (reference sequence). This CDR3 contains 15 residues. V gave up 2 bases and J gave up 5 bases, with 16 bases separating them. This CDR3 reads CASSYAGQTGDEQYF. CDR3 nucleotides: TGTGCCAGCAGTTACGCCGGCCAAACGGGGGACGAGCAGTACTTC.

The chain carries TRBV4-1 and TRBJ2-3; 9 nucleotides agree with TRBD1. J lost 5 bases, V lost 8 bases, and 8 bases had no gene match. Germline-derived CDR1 and CDR2 are MGHRA and YSYEKL. This CDR3 spans 14 amino acids. The CDR3 loop is CASSGTGSLDTQYF. CDR3 DNA sequence: TGCGCCAGCTCCGGGACAGGGTCCCTAGATACGCAGTATTTT.

Concerning this clone: This CDR3 is also generated by other DNA sequences in the sample. V is TRBV10-3 and J is TRBJ1-2, with a tentative D call TRBD1 (5 bases). Trimming took 7 bases from V and 2 from J, leaving 8 bases between them. Germline CDR1 is ENHRY and CDR2 is SYGVKD. The CDR3 has 12 residues. The CDR3 coding sequence is TGTGCCATCACGGAGGGGAACTATGGCTACACCTTC. Protein sequence: CAITEGNYGYTF.

This clone was counted only a few times. The V and J genes are TRBV7-9 and TRBJ1-3; D unclear. The germline V and J ends were trimmed by 2 bases and 0 bases, with 8 bases remaining between them. Germline assignment: CDR1 SEHNR and CDR2 FQNEAQ (reference sequence). This CDR3 has 15 residues. CDR3 protein: CASSLTASSGNTIYF. CDR3 coding DNA: TGTGCCAGCAGCTTAACAGCCAGCTCTGGAAACACCATATATTTT.

This clone was observed once. This rearrangement joins TRBV7-8 to TRBJ2-2; D is unresolved. Trimming took 11 bases from V and 3 from J, leaving 16 bases between them. Looked up from germline, CDR1 is SGHVS and CDR2 is FQNEAQ. The CDR3 covers 14 residues. The CDR3 protein is CAVNSRDYTGELFF. In nucleotides, the CDR3 is TGTGCCGTGAACTCGCGCGACTACACCGGGGAGCTGTTTTTT.

The chain links TRBV5-4 to TRBJ2-2, with 9 bases that match TRBD1. This CDR3 has 16 amino acids. V trimming: 4 bases; J trimming: 7 bases; junction bases outside the gene matches: 11. CDR1 is SGHNT, CDR2 YYREEE, per germline (reference sequence). CDR3 amino acids: CASSRGQGTAGGELFF. The CDR3 DNA is TGTGCCAGCAGCCGTGGACAGGGGACGGCAGGCGGGGAGCTGTTTTTT.

This clone was counted a few times. V is TRBV20-1 and J is TRBJ2-7; no firm D call. The CDR3 length is 11 residues. Between the trimmed V and J ends, which lost 3 bases and 2 bases, there was a span of 5 bases. The germline V gene has CDR1 DFQATT and CDR2 SNEGSKA (reference sequence). The CDR3 DNA is TGCAGTGCTAGCCAGGCCTACGAGCAGTACTTC. Amino acid sequence: CSASQAYEQYF.

The rearrangement joins TRBV11-3 to TRBJ2-7; D is undetermined. CDR1 SGHNT and CDR2 YENEEA come from the germline V gene. The V end lost 4 bases, the J end lost 3 bases, and 4 bases lay between the germline ends. There are 11 residues in the CDR3. The CDR3 nucleotides are TGTGCCAGCAGCTCTTACTACGAGCAGTACTTC. It is translated as CASSSYYEQYF.

V and J are TRBV7-2 and TRBJ1-2; 9 bases agree with TRBD1. The CDR3 totals 13 residues. Germline CDR1 and CDR2: SGHTA and FQGNSA. Trimming took 5 bases from V and 5 from J; bases not matched to a gene: 3. The CDR3 nucleotides are TGTGCCAGCAGCAGGACAGGGGTTTATGGCTACACCTTC. This encodes CASSRTGVYGYTF.

This rearrangement joins TRBV25-1 to TRBJ1-2; 10 bases line up with TRBD1. The ends lost 4 bases at V and 3 bases at J; junction bases unmatched: 2. The germline V gene encodes CDR1 MGHDK and CDR2 SYGVNS. This CDR3 contains 14 residues. CDR3 coding DNA: TGTGCCAGCAGTGGGGACAGGGGCTACTATGGCTACACCTTC. It is translated as CASSGDRGYYGYTF.

The genes are TRBV7-3 and TRBJ2-1, with 7 bases that match TRBD2. CDR3 length equals 13 residues. The junction had 5 bases not matched to a gene; V was cut back by 8 bases and J by 4 bases. Germline V CDR1 and CDR2: SGHTA, FQGTGA. The CDR3 region has the DNA TGTGCCAGCTCCGGGACTACATACAATGAGCAGTTCTTC. This translates into CASSGTTYNEQFF.

CDR3: CASSENDGGSYEQYF. Written as DNA, the CDR3 is TGCGCCAGCAGTGAAAATGACGGCGGATCCTACGAGCAGTACTTC. The genes are TRBV10-2 and TRBJ2-7; D is unclear. Germline CDR1 is WSHSY and CDR2 is SAAADI. This CDR3 comprises 15 residues. The germline V and J ends were trimmed by 3 bases and 1 base, with 13 bases remaining between them.

This clone was seen only a few times. The genes are TRBV4-3 and TRBJ2-3, with TRBD2 matching over 16 bases. J was trimmed by 5 bases and V by 0 bases; bases with no gene match: 8. The CDR3 loop spans 19 amino acids. Germline V CDR1 and CDR2: LGHNA, YSLEER. CDR3 nucleotides: TGCGCCAGCAGCCAAGATCTGGGGACTAGCGGGGGGGCCAGAGATACGCAGTATTTT. It yields the protein CASSQDLGTSGGARDTQYF.

The chain is built from TRBV28 and TRBJ2-1; D perhaps matches TRBD2 (5 bases). Trimming pared 5 bases from V and 3 bases from J, leaving 11 bases between. The CDR3 has 14 amino acids. Germline assignment: CDR1 MDHEN and CDR2 SYDVKM. CDR3: CASSRGSLYNEQFF. The CDR3 DNA sequence: TGTGCCAGCAGTCGGGGTTCCCTCTACAATGAGCAGTTCTTC.

This clone was seen a few times. The chain couples TRBV27 to TRBJ2-5, with D unresolved. The DNA end lines up better with TRBJ2-7; the J call may be wrong. Germline V gene data show CDR1 as MNHEY and CDR2 as SMNVEV (reference sequence). The CDR3 has 14 amino acids. This CDR3 is CASSLALMVGEQYF. The CDR3, as DNA: TGTGCCAGCAGTTTGGCACTCATGGTGGGCGAGCAGTACTTC.

Notes on this clone: One end of the junction is discordant with germline, which a read error may explain. The chain has TRBV19 and TRBJ1-5; D unclear. CDR1 is LNHDA, CDR2 SQIVND, per germline (reference sequence). The CDR3 consists of 16 residues. CDR3 amino acids: CASSIGPAWSNQPQHF. In DNA form, the CDR3 reads TGTGCCAGTAGTATAGGACCGGCCTGGAGCAATCAACCCCAGCATTTT.

The chain employs TRBV21-1 and TRBJ2-2; TRBD2, the table's D call, was not compared with the DNA. TRBV21-1 is a pseudogene. The CDR3 has 15 residues. As DNA, the CDR3 is TGTGCCAGCAGCAAGAAGGAGGGTAGGTCCGGGGAGCTGTTTTTT. Translated, it gives CASSKKEGRSGELFF.

This clone was counted only a few times. The chain couples TRBV4-1 to TRBJ2-1, with D possibly TRBD2 on 6 matching bases. CDR1 is MGHRA, CDR2 YSYEKL, per germline. The CDR3 runs 15 residues. Trimming took 5 bases from V and 1 from J, leaving 12 bases between them. This chain's CDR3 is CASSFLGTSYNEQFF. As DNA, the CDR3 is TGCGCCAGCAGCTTTCTAGGGACTTCCTACAATGAGCAGTTCTTC.

The chain has TRBV7-2 and TRBJ1-2; 11 positions agree with TRBD1. V gave up 4 bases and J gave up 6 bases; unmatched junction bases: 4. This CDR3 is built from 14 residues. Looked up from germline, CDR1 is SGHTA and CDR2 is FQGNSA. Written as DNA, the CDR3 is TGTGCCAGCAGCTGGGGACAGGGGGTGGATGGCTACACCTTC. This sequence encodes CASSWGQGVDGYTF.

The chain employs TRBV9 and TRBJ2-1; no reliable D call. The CDR3 runs to 15 residues. Germline V gene lookup returns CDR1 SGDLS and CDR2 YYNGEE. The germline V and J ends were trimmed by 6 bases and 0 bases, with 13 bases remaining between them. The CDR3 nucleotides read TGTGCCAGCACAGGCGCAACGAGCTCCTACAATGAGCAGTTCTTC. It codes for CASTGATSSYNEQFF.

The chain uses TRBV29-1 and TRBJ2-1, with 8 bases identical to TRBD2. The V gene end was trimmed by 7 bases and the J gene end by 3 bases; junction bases not matched to a gene: 8. The CDR3 length is 14 residues. Germline V gene data show CDR1 as SQVTM and CDR2 as ANQGSEA. In DNA, the CDR3 is TGCAGCGCTACCGGGACTAGTCGCTACAATGAGCAGTTCTTC. Translating it yields CSATGTSRYNEQFF.

This chain uses TRBV28 with TRBJ1-2; D is possibly TRBD1 (6 bases). Trimming pared 6 bases from V and 7 bases from J, leaving 15 bases between. The germline V gene encodes CDR1 MDHEN and CDR2 SYDVKM. The CDR3 loop spans 13 amino acids. CDR3 region: CASRRQGTGGYTF. CDR3 DNA sequence: TGTGCCAGCAGAAGGCAGGGGACGGGTGGCTACACCTTC.

The chain recombines TRBV18 with TRBJ1-4; D may be TRBD1 (6 bases). With 6 bases removed from V and 0 bases from J, the gap between germline ends came to 11 bases. CDR1 and CDR2 (germline): KGHSH, LQKENI. There are 15 residues in the CDR3. CDR3 sequence (DNA): TGTGCCAGCTCTCCCCAGGGGACAACTAATGAAAAACTGTTTTTT. It translates to CASSPQGTTNEKLFF. Drawing the rest from reference TRBV18 and TRBJ1-4, the complete variable domain is NAGVMQNPRHLVRRRGQEARLRCSPMKGHSHVYWYRQLPEEGLKFMVYLQKENIIDESGMPKERFSAEFPKEGPSILRIQQVVRGDSAAYFCASSPQGTTNEKLFFGSGTQLSVL.

In this sample, this clone turned up a few times. The chain employs TRBV11-3 and TRBJ1-2; D is possibly TRBD1 (6 bases). Germline-derived CDR1 and CDR2 are SGHNT and YENEEA. V shed 2 bases and J shed 0 bases, with 7 bases lying between them. The CDR3 loop spans 14 amino acids. The CDR3 DNA is TGTGCCAGCAGCTTAACAGGGACTAACTATGGCTACACCTTC. It translates to CASSLTGTNYGYTF.